The 19 T cell receptor beta chains below come from one sample, sequenced in a study of cytomegalovirus exposure and HLA in healthy donors. Primers for the PCR totalled 60 Vbeta and 13 Jbeta. Sequenced by immunoSEQ multiplex PCR; TCRdb stores in-frame clones only, minus some. The sample records under 130,000 clones, over 65% being singletons. The sample consisted of PBMCs. The source is a man aged 40-55 years in good health and CMV-seropositive.

V gene TRBV6-5 combines with J gene TRBJ1-4; D is unclear. Germline CDR1 reads MNHEY; CDR2 reads SVGAGI. The CDR3 covers 14 residues. Trimming took off 0 bases at V and 8 bases at J, with 10 bases between the two ends. CDR3: CASSYSAAQEKLFF. The CDR3 DNA reads as TGTGCCAGCAGTTACTCGGCCGCTCAGGAAAAACTGTTTTTT.

The rearrangement uses TRBV6-1 and TRBJ1-2, with 8 bases that match TRBD1. Germline values: CDR1 MNHNS, CDR2 SASEGT. The CDR3 runs 14 residues. With V trimmed by 4 bases and J by 4 bases, 5 bases remained unmatched. The CDR3 nucleotides are TGTGCCAGCAGTGCGGACAGGGTAGGCTATGGCTACACCTTC. Translation gives CASSADRVGYGYTF.

The V call is TRBV7-9, the J call TRBJ2-1, with 12 positions matching TRBD2. With V trimmed by 3 bases and J by 1 base, 10 bases remained unmatched. Germline V gene data show CDR1 as SEHNR and CDR2 as FQNEAQ (reference sequence). CDR3 length: 19 residues. In DNA, the CDR3 is TGTGCCAGCAGCTTCCTGAAGACTAGCGGGAGTTGGTCCTACAATGAGCAGTTCTTC. Protein sequence: CASSFLKTSGSWSYNEQFF.

A word on this clone: One end of the junction varies from germline; a read error may be responsible. The chain carries TRBV7-7 and TRBJ1-3; D is ambiguous. Germline V CDR1 and CDR2: SSHAT, FNYEAQ (reference sequence). The CDR3 consists of 16 residues. This CDR3 reads CASSLGTPSSGNTIYF. CDR3 sequence (DNA): TGTGCTAGCAGCTTAGGCACCCCCAGCTCTGGAAACACCATATATTTT.

V gene TRBV18 combines with J gene TRBJ2-2, with D tentatively TRBD2 (5 bases). V was cut by 3 bases and J by 1 base, with 15 bases left in between. This CDR3 spans 17 amino acids. Germline CDR1 KGHSH, CDR2 LQKENI. In DNA, the CDR3 is TGTGCCAGCTCACCGCTGCGAGGAGGAGGGAACACCGGGGAGCTGTTTTTT. It codes for CASSPLRGGGNTGELFF.

In this sample, this clone turned up a few times. The chain couples TRBV28 to TRBJ1-4, with TRBD1 matching over 8 bases. The V segment lost 4 bases and the J segment 5 bases; nucleotides outside the gene matches: 6. The CDR3 sequence is 15 residues long. Germline lookup yields CDR1 MDHEN and CDR2 SYDVKM. Here the CDR3 reads CASSSPGQENEKLFF. In DNA, the CDR3 is TGTGCCAGCAGTTCACCGGGACAGGAGAATGAAAAACTGTTTTTT.

The chain has TRBV18 and TRBJ2-7; 10 bases agree with TRBD1. The CDR3 is 14 amino acids. V was pared by 4 bases and J by 2 bases, with 2 bases of the junction left unmatched. Germline CDR1 reads KGHSH; CDR2 reads LQKENI. The CDR3 coding sequence is TGTGCCAGCTCACGGACAGGGGGAACCTACGAGCAGTACTTC. It translates to CASSRTGGTYEQYF.

The V gene is TRBV5-1, the J gene TRBJ1-2, with D perhaps TRBD1 (5 bases). The germline CDR1 and CDR2 sequences are SGHRS and YFSETQ. The CDR3 totals 13 residues. Trimming pared 4 bases from V and 6 bases from J, leaving 13 bases between. CDR3: CASSLDGGNGYTF. The CDR3 DNA reads as TGCGCCAGCAGCCTGGACGGGGGGAATGGCTACACCTTC.

The V and J genes are TRBV28 and TRBJ2-7; D possibly corresponds to TRBD1 (5 bases). V lost 6 bases and J lost 2, with 11 bases in between. Germline-derived CDR1 and CDR2 are MDHEN and SYDVKM. CDR3 size: 13 residues. CDR3 protein: CASRDTSTYEQYF. The CDR3 DNA follows: TGTGCCAGCAGGGACACGTCCACCTACGAGCAGTACTTC.

This clone was seen once. This chain joins TRBV7-2 and TRBJ1-2; the match to TRBD1 covers 9 bases. CDR1 SGHTA and CDR2 FQGNSA come from the germline V gene. The CDR3 runs 16 residues. Trimming at V came to 4 bases and at J to 3 bases, leaving 9 bases not matched to a gene. DNA of the CDR3: TGTGCCAGCAGCTCCCGGACAGGGGATTCCTACTATGGCTACACCTTC. It is translated as CASSSRTGDSYYGYTF.

This clone was counted between two and nine times. The V gene is TRBV4-3, the J gene TRBJ1-1; maybe TRBD1 (5 bases). This CDR3 has 14 amino acids. V lost 1 base and J lost 7, with 13 bases in between. The V gene's germline CDR1 is LGHNA and CDR2 YSLEER. The CDR3 here is CASSQAGQVGEAFF. DNA of the CDR3: TGCGCCAGCAGCCAAGCAGGGCAGGTTGGTGAAGCTTTCTTT.

In this sample, this clone turned up once. The CDR3 spells CAWSNQGPNTIYF. The CDR3 coding sequence is TGTGCCTGGAGTAATCAGGGTCCAAACACCATATATTTT. The chain joins TRBV30 to TRBJ1-3, with D tentatively TRBD1 (5 bases). Trimming removed 2 bases from V and 6 bases from J, with 11 bases in between. The germline V gene has CDR1 GTSNPN and CDR2 SVGIG (reference sequence). The CDR3 loop spans 13 amino acids.

The V and J genes are TRBV30 and TRBJ1-3; D ambiguous. The CDR3 totals 14 residues. Germline CDR1 and CDR2: GTSNPN and SVGIG (reference sequence). Trimming left V 1 base short and J 2 bases short, with 9 bases between. CDR3 protein: CAWSEGEAGNTIYF. CDR3 DNA sequence: TGTGCCTGGAGTGAGGGAGAGGCTGGAAACACCATATATTTT.

The rearrangement uses TRBV7-2 and TRBJ1-3; D perhaps matches TRBD1 (6 bases). Germline loops: CDR1 SGHTA, CDR2 FQGNSA. Trimming took 5 bases from V and 0 from J, leaving 14 bases between them. The CDR3 is 16 residues long. This CDR3 reads CASSPRRGSSGNTIYF. The DNA of the CDR3 is TGTGCCAGCAGCCCCCGCAGGGGAAGCTCTGGAAACACCATATATTTT.

This chain links TRBV7-9 with TRBJ2-7; 9 nucleotides agree with TRBD2. The CDR3 runs to 16 residues. V dropped 5 bases and J dropped 2; count of bases not matched to a gene: 10. Germline CDR1 is SEHNR and CDR2 is FQNEAQ (reference sequence). CDR3 nucleotide sequence: TGTGCCAGCAGCGCCCCCGGGCTAGCGGGAACCTACGAGCAGTACTTC. Its protein is CASSAPGLAGTYEQYF. The full variable domain, with the rest looked up from reference TRBV7-9 and TRBJ2-7, is DTGVSQNPRHKITKRGQNVTFRCDPISEHNRLYWYRQTLGQGPEFLTYFQNEAQLEKSRLLSDRFSAERPKGSFSTLEIQRTEQGDSAMYLCASSAPGLAGTYEQYFGPGTRLTVT.

J is TRBJ1-2 and V is TRBV7-2; no clear D. Trimming left V 1 base short and J 8 bases short, with 14 bases between. The CDR3 consists of 14 residues. CDR1 and CDR2 from the germline V gene are SGHTA and FQGNSA. In DNA form, the CDR3 reads TGTGCCAGCAGCTTAGACGGCGGAACCTGGGGCTACACCTTC. Protein sequence: CASSLDGGTWGYTF.

This clone showed up just a few times. This CDR3 is CASSSSGETGELFF. Written as DNA, the CDR3 is TGTGCCAGCAGCAGCAGCGGCGAGACCGGGGAGCTGTTTTTT. The chain joins TRBV7-3 to TRBJ2-2; tentatively, D is TRBD2 (5 bases). This CDR3 contains 14 residues. Germline loops: CDR1 SGHTA, CDR2 FQGTGA. Deletions cut 5 bases from V and 5 bases from J, with 12 bases between.

The V and J genes are TRBV5-1 and TRBJ2-5; TRBD2 might be the D (5 bases). The CDR3 is made up of 15 amino acids. From germline, CDR1 is SGHRS and CDR2 YFSETQ. Trimming removed 0 bases from V and 2 bases from J, with 11 bases in between. The CDR3 here is CASSLGGRWQETQYF. The CDR3 DNA is TGCGCCAGCAGCTTGGGAGGGCGGTGGCAAGAGACCCAGTACTTC.

This sequence joins TRBV30 and TRBJ1-4; a weak D match, TRBD1 (5 bases). Trimming pared 5 bases from V and 7 bases from J, leaving 14 bases between. CDR3 length: 13 amino acids. In germline, CDR1 is GTSNPN, CDR2 SVGIG (reference sequence). CDR3 loop: CAWLQDYGEKLFF. Here the CDR3 DNA reads TGTGCCTGGTTACAGGACTATGGTGAAAAACTGTTTTTT.